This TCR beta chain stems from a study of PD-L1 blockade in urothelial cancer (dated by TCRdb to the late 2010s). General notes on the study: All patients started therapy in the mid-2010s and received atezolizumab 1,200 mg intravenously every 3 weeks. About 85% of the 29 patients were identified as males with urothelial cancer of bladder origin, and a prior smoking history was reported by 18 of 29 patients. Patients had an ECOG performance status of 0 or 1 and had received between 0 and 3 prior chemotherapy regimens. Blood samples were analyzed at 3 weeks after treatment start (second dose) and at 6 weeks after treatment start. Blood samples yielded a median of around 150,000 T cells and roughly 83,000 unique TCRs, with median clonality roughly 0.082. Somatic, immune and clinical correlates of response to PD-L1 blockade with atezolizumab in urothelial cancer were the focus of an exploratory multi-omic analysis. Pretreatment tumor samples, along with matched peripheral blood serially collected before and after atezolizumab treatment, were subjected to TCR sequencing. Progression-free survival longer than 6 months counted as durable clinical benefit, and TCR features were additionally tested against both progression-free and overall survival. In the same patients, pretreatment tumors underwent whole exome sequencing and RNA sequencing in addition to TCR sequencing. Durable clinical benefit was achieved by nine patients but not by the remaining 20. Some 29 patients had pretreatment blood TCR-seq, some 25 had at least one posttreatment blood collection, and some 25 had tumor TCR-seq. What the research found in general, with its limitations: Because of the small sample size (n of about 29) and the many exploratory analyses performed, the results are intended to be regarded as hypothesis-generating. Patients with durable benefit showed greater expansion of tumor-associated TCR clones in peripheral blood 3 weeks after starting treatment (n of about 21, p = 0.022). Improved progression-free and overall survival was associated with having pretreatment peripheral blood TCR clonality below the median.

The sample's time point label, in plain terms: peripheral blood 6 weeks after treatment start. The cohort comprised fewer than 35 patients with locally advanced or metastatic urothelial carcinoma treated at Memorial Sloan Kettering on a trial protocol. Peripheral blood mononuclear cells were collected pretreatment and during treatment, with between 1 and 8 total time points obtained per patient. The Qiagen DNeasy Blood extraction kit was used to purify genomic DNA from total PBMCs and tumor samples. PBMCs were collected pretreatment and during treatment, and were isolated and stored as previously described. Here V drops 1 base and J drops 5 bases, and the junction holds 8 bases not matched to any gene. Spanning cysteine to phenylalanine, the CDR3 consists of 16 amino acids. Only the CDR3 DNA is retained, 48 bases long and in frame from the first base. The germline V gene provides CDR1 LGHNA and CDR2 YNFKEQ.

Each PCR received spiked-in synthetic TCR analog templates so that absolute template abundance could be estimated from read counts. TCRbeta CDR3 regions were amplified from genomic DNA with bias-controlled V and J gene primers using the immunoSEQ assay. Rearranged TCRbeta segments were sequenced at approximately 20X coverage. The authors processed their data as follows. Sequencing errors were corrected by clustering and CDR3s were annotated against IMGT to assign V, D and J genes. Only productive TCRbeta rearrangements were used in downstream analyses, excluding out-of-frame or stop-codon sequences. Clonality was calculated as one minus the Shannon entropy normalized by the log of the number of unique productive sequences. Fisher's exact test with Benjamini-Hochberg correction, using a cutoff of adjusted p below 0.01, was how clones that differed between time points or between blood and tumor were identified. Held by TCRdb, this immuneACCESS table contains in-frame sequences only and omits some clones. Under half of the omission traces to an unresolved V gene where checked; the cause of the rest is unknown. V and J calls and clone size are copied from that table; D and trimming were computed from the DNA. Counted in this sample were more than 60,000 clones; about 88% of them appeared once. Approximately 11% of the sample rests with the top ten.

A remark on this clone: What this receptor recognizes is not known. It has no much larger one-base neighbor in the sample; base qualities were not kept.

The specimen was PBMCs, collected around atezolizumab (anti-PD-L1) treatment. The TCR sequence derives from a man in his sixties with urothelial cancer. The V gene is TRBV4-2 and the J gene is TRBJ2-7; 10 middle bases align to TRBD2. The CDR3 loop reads CASSQASLAGVDEQYF. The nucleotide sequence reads TGTGCCAGCAGCCAAGCATCGCTAGCGGGAGTGGACGAGCAGTACTTC.